A single sample is the source of the 11 T cell receptor beta chains below, sequenced in a study of brain T cells in children with intractable seizures. Sequencing was performed with immunoSEQ multiplex PCR; in TCRdb, only in-frame clones are kept and a portion is missing. The sample yields about 110,000 clones, roughly 94% seen once. This specimen was peripheral blood, taken at surgery. The receptors here all came from a boy younger than two with hemimegalencephaly and intractable seizures.

V gene TRBV21-1 combines with J gene TRBJ2-3; TRBD2, the D gene given by the table, was not confirmed from the DNA. TRBV21-1 is a known pseudogene. The CDR3 covers 18 residues. CDR3 loop: CASSSCSTSGSYADTQYF. In DNA form, the CDR3 reads TGTGCCAGCAGCTCCTGTTCGACTAGCGGGAGTTACGCAGATACGCAGTATTTT.

Here the CDR3 DNA reads TGTGCCAGCAGTTTTCGGGAGACAGGGGCCTACGAGCAGTACTTC. This sequence encodes CASSFRETGAYEQYF. V gene TRBV27 combines with J gene TRBJ2-7; the match to TRBD1 covers 8 bases. CDR3 length: 15 residues. The V and J ends lost 3 bases and 2 bases, in that order; junction bases with no gene match: 6. Germline V gene lookup returns CDR1 MNHEY and CDR2 SMNVEV (reference sequence).

The V call is TRBV3-1 (or the pseudogene TRBV3-2), the J call TRBJ2-3, with TRBD2 matching 12 bases. The V gene's germline CDR1 is LGHDT and CDR2 YNNKEL (reference sequence). Unmatched junction bases numbered 6, after V lost 0 bases and J lost 2 bases. This CDR3 is built from 18 residues. The CDR3 is CASSQDLAGGPITDTQYF. The CDR3 DNA reads as TGTGCCAGCAGCCAAGATCTAGCGGGAGGGCCGATCACAGATACGCAGTATTTT.

The chain joins TRBV11-2 to TRBJ2-7, with D unclear. The V end was cut by 4 bases, the J end by 6 bases, with 10 bases between. CDR1 and CDR2 (germline): SGHAT, FQNNGV. CDR3 length: 12 amino acids. The CDR3: CASSSRWPEQYF. CDR3 in DNA: TGTGCCAGCAGCTCTAGGTGGCCCGAGCAGTACTTC. The complete variable domain, with remaining parts taken from reference TRBV11-2 and TRBJ2-7, reads EAGVAQSPRYKIIEKRQSVAFWCNPISGHATLYWYQQILGQGPKLLIQFQNNGVVDDSQLPKDRFSAERLKGVDSTLKIQPAKLEDSAVYLCASSSRWPEQYFGPGTRLTVT.

The rearrangement joins TRBV28 to TRBJ2-3; 7 nucleotides line up with TRBD1. This CDR3 has 13 amino acids. CDR1 MDHEN and CDR2 SYDVKM come from the germline V gene. Germline trimming cut 7 bases from V and 2 bases from J; bases unmatched to any gene: 3. CDR3 coding DNA: TGTGCCAGCACGGGACAGAACACAGATACGCAGTATTTT. This translates into CASTGQNTDTQYF.

V usage is TRBV28 and J usage is TRBJ1-2; TRBD1 is a possible D gene (5 bases). The CDR3 runs 16 residues. Germline CDR1 and CDR2: MDHEN and SYDVKM. V lost 3 bases and J 2 bases, leaving 16 bases between the germline ends. The CDR3 loop reads CASSLAQGFANYGYTF. DNA of the CDR3: TGTGCCAGCAGTTTGGCGCAGGGTTTCGCGAACTATGGCTACACCTTC.

This rearrangement joins TRBV19 to TRBJ1-3; unclear D gene. With 5 bases removed from V and 7 bases from J, the gap between germline ends came to 9 bases. This CDR3 is 12 amino acids long. CDR1 LNHDA and CDR2 SQIVND come from the germline V gene (reference sequence). CDR3 in amino acids: CASSRTANTIYF. Here the CDR3 DNA reads TGTGCCAGTAGTCGCACGGCGAACACCATATATTTT.

The chain is built from TRBV6-1 and TRBJ2-7, with D perhaps TRBD1 (5 bases). The CDR3 runs to 13 residues. Germline V gene data show CDR1 as MNHNS and CDR2 as SASEGT. V lost 3 bases and J lost 4, with 10 bases in between. CDR3 DNA: TGTGCCAGCAGTGAGGTAGGGGTTTACGAGCAGTACTTC. Its translation is CASSEVGVYEQYF.

The V and J genes are TRBV6-4 and TRBJ2-3; TRBD2 matches 7 bases. This CDR3 has 15 residues. Germline trimming cut 0 bases from V and 4 bases from J; bases unmatched to any gene: 4. Germline CDR1 and CDR2: MRHNA and SNTAGT. The CDR3 DNA reads as TGTGCCAGCAGTGACTCGAGCGGGATGGCAGATACGCAGTATTTT. Translating gives CASSDSSGMADTQYF.

The chain has TRBV6-5 and TRBJ1-2; unclear D gene. The CDR3 covers 14 residues. The V end was cut by 4 bases, the J end by 4 bases, with 13 bases between. Germline V gives CDR1 MNHEY, CDR2 SVGAGI. The chain's CDR3 is CASSSGAGLYGYTF. The DNA of the CDR3 is TGTGCCAGCAGTTCCGGAGCGGGTCTCTATGGCTACACCTTC.

V and J are TRBV29-1 and TRBJ2-3; TRBD1 aligns across 9 bases. The V gene end was trimmed by 7 bases and the J gene end by 2 bases; junction bases not matched to a gene: 7. CDR3 length: 14 residues. Looked up from germline, CDR1 is SQVTM and CDR2 is ANQGSEA. CDR3 in DNA: TGCAGCGCGCTCCGGGACAGGGACACAGATACGCAGTATTTT. This sequence encodes CSALRDRDTDTQYF.